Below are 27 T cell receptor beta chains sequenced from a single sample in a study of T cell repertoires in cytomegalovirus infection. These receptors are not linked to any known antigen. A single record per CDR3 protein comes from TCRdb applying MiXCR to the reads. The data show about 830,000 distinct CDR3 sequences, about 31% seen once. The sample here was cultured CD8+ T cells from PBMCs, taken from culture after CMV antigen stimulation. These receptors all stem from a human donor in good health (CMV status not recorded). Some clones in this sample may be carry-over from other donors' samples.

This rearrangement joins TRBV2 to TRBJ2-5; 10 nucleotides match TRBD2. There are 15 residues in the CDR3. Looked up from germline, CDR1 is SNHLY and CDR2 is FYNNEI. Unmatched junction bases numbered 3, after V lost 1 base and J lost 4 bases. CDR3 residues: CASSEESGGAETQYF. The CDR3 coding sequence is TGTGCCAGCAGTGAAGAAAGCGGGGGGGCAGAGACCCAGTACTTC.

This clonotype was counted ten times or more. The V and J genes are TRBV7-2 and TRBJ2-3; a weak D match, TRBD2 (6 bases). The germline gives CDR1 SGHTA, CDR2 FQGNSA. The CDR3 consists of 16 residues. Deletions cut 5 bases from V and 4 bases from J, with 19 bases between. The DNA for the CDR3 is TGTGCCAGCAGCCCACATCGGGCGGGGTGGGCAGATACGCAGTATTTT. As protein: CASSPHRAGWADTQYF.

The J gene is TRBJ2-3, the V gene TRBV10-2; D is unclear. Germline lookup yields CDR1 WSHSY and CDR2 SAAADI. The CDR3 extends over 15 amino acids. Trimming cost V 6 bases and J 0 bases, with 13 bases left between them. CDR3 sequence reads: CASSSVGVSTDTQYF. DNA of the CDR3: TGCGCCAGCAGCAGTGTTGGGGTCAGCACAGATACGCAGTATTTT.

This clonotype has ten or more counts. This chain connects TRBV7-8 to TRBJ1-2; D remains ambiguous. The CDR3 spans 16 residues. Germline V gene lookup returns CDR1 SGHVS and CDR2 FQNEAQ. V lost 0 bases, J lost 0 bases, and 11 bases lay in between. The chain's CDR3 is CASSLALGYSNYGYTF. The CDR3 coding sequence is TGTGCCAGCAGCTTAGCCTTGGGTTATTCTAACTATGGCTACACCTTC.

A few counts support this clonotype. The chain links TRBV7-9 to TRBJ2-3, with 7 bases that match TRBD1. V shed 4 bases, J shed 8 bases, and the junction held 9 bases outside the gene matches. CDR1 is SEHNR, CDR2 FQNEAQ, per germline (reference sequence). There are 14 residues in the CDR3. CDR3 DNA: TGTGCCAGCAGCTCCCGGGACAGTTGGATTACGCAGTATTTT. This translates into CASSSRDSWITQYF.

CDR3 sequence (DNA): TGCGCCAGCAGCCAAGATAGTAGCAGGAACTATGGCTACACCTTC. It specifies CASSQDSSRNYGYTF. V and J are TRBV4-1 and TRBJ1-2, with D hard to call. The CDR3 is 15 amino acids. V lost 0 bases to trimming and J lost 2 bases, with 10 bases between them. Germline V CDR1 and CDR2: MGHRA, YSYEKL.

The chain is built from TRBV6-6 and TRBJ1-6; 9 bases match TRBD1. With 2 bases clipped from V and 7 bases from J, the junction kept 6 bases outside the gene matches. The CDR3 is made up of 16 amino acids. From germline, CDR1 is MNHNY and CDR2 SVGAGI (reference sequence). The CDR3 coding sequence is TGTGCCAGCAGTTACCTTCGACAGGGGGAGAATTCACCCCTCCACTTT. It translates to CASSYLRQGENSPLHF.

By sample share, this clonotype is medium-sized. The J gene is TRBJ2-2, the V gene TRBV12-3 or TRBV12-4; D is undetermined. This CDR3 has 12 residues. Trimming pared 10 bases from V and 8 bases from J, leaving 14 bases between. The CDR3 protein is CATDPKSGELFF. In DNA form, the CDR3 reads TGTGCCACGGACCCTAAGTCGGGGGAGCTGTTTTTT.

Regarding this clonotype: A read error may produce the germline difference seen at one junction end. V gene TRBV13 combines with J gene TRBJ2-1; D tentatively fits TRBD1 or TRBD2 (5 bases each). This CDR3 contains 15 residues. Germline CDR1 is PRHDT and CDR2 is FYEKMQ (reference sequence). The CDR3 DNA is TGTGTCAGCAGCTCCCGGGACCTCTCCTACAATGAGCAGTTCTTC. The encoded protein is CVSSSRDLSYNEQFF. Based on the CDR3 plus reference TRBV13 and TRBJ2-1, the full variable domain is AAGVIQSPRHLIKEKRETATLKCYPIPRHDTVYWYQQGPGQDPQFLISFYEKMQSDKGSIPDRFSAQQFSDYHSELNMSSLELGDSALYFCVSSSRDLSYNEQFFGPGTRLTVL.

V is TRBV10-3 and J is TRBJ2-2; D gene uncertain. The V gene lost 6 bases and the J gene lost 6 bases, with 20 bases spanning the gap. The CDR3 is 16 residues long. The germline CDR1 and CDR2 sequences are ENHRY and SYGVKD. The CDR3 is CAIRGYNTEIPGELFF. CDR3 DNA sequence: TGTGCCATCAGGGGATATAACACGGAAATCCCCGGGGAGCTGTTTTTT.

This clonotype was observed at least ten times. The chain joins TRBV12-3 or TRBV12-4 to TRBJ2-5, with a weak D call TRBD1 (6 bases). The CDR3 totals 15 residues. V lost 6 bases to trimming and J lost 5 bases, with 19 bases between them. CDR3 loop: CASSPGARIGETQYF. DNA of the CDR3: TGTGCCAGCAGCCCAGGGGCGCGGATTGGGGAGACCCAGTACTTC.

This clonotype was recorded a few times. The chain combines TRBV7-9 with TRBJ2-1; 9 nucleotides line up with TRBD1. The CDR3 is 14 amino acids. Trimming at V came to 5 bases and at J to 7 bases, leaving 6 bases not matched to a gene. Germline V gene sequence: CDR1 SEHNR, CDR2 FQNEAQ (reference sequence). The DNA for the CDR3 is TGTGCCAGCAGCCGGGACAGGGAGGTTAATGAGCAGTTCTTC. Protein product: CASSRDREVNEQFF.

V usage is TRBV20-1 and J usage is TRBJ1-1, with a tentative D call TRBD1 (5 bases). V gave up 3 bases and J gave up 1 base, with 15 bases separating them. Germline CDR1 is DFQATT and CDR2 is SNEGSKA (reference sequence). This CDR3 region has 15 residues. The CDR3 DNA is TGCAGTGCTAGTCTACCGGGCAGGGAGAACACTGAAGCTTTCTTT. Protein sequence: CSASLPGRENTEAFF.

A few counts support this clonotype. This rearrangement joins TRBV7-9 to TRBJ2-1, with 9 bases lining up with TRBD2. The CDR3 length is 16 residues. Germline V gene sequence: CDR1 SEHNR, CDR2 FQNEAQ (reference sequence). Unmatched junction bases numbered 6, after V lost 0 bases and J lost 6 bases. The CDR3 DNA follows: TGTGCCAGCAGCTTAGCGAGCGGGGGGTACCCCAATGAGCAGTTCTTC. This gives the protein CASSLASGGYPNEQFF. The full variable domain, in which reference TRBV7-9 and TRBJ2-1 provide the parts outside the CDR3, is DTGVSQNPRHKITKRGQNVTFRCDPISEHNRLYWYRQTLGQGPEFLTYFQNEAQLEKSRLLSDRFSAERPKGSFSTLEIQRTEQGDSAMYLCASSLASGGYPNEQFFGPGTRLTVL.

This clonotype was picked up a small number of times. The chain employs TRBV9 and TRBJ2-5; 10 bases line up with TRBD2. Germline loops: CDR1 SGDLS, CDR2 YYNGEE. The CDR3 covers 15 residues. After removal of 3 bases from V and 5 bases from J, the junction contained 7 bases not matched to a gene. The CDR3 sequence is CASSGSGGHTETQYF. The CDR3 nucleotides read TGTGCCAGCAGCGGTAGCGGGGGGCATACGGAGACCCAGTACTTC.

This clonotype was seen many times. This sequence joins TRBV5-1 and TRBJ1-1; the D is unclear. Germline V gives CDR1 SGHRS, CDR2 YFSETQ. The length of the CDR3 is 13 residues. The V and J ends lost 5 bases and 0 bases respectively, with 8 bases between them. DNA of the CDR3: TGCGCCAGCAGACCGAACTTGAACACTGAAGCTTTCTTT. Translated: CASRPNLNTEAFF.

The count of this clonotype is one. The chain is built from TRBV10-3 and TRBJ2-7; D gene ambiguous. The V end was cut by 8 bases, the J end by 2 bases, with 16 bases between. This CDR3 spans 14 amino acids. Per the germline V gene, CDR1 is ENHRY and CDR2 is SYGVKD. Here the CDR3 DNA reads TGTGCCATCCTCTCGAACTCTTCGACCTACGAGCAGTACTTC. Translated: CAILSNSSTYEQYF.

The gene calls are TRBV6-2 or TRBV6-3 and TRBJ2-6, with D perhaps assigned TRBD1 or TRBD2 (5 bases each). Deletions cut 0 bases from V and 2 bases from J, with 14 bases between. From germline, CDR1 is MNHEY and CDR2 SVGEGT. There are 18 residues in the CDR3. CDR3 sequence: CASSYSALGETGANVLTF. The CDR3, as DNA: TGTGCCAGCAGTTACTCAGCCCTAGGGGAGACTGGGGCCAACGTCCTGACTTTC.

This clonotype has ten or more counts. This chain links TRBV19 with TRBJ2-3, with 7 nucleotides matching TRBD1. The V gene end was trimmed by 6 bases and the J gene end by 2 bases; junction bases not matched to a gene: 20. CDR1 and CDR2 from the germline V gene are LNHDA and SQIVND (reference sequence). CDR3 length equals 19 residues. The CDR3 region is CASRDRELAVSRLTDTQYF. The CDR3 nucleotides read TGTGCCAGTAGAGACAGGGAATTGGCTGTTTCAAGACTCACAGATACGCAGTATTTT. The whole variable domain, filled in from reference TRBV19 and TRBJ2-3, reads DGGITQSPKYLFRKEGQNVTLSCEQNLNHDAMYWYRQDPGQGLRLIYYSQIVNDFQKGDIAEGYSVSREKKESFPLTVTSAQKNPTAFYLCASRDRELAVSRLTDTQYFGPGTRLTVL.

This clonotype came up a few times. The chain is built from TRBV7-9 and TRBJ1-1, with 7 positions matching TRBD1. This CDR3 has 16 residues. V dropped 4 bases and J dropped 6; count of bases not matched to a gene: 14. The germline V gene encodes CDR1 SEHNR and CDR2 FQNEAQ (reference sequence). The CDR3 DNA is TGTGCCAGCAGCTCTCGAATCGGGACAGCGCGGCCTGAAGCTTTCTTT. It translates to CASSSRIGTARPEAFF.

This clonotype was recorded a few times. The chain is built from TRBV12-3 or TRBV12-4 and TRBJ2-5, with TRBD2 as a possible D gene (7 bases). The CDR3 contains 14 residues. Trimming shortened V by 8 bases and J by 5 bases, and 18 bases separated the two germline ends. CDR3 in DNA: TGTGCCAGCCTTAAGGGGGGGGCCATGGAGACCCAGTACTTC. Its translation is CASLKGGAMETQYF.

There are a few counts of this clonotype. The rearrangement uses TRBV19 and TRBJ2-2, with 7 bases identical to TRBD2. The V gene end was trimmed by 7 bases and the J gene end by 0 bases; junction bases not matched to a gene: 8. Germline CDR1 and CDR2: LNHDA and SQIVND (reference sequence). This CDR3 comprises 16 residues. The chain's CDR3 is CASNPWGTTNTGELFF. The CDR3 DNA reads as TGTGCCAGTAATCCTTGGGGGACTACGAACACCGGGGAGCTGTTTTTT. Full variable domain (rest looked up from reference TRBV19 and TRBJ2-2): DGGITQSPKYLFRKEGQNVTLSCEQNLNHDAMYWYRQDPGQGLRLIYYSQIVNDFQKGDIAEGYSVSREKKESFPLTVTSAQKNPTAFYLCASNPWGTTNTGELFFGEGSRLTVL.

The DNA of the CDR3 is TGTGCCAGCAGTTTAGGGGCAGGACTCCAAGAGACCCAGTACTTC. Amino acid sequence: CASSLGAGLQETQYF. The J gene is TRBJ2-5, the V gene TRBV27, with D perhaps given as TRBD1 or TRBD2 (5 bases each). The CDR3 is 15 amino acids. V was shortened by 2 bases and J by 1 base, with 11 bases between the two germline ends. Germline CDR1 and CDR2: MNHEY and SMNVEV (reference sequence).

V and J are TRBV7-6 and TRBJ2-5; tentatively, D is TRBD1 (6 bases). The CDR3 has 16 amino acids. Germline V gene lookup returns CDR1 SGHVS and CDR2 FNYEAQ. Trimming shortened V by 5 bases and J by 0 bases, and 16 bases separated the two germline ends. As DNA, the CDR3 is TGTGCCAGCAGCACTATACTCCAGGGGTACCAAGAGACCCAGTACTTC. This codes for CASSTILQGYQETQYF.

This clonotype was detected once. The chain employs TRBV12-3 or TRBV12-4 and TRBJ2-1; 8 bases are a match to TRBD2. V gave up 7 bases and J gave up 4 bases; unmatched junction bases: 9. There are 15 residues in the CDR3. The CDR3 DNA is TGTGCCAGCACTCGGCGGGCTAGCGGGTACAATGAGCAGTTCTTC. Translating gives CASTRRASGYNEQFF.

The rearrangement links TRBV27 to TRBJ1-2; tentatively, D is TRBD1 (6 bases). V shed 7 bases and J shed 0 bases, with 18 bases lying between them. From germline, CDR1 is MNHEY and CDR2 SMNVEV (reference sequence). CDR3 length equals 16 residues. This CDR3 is CASTQTWTAANYGYTF. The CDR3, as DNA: TGTGCCAGCACCCAAACATGGACAGCCGCTAACTATGGCTACACCTTC.

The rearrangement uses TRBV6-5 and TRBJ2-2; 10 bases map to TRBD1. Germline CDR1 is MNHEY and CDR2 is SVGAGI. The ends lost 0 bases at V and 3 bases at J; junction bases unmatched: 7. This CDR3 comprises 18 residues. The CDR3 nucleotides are TGTGCCAGCAGTTACTCTCCGTCTGGACAGGGGGACACCGGGGAGCTGTTTTTT. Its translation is CASSYSPSGQGDTGELFF.